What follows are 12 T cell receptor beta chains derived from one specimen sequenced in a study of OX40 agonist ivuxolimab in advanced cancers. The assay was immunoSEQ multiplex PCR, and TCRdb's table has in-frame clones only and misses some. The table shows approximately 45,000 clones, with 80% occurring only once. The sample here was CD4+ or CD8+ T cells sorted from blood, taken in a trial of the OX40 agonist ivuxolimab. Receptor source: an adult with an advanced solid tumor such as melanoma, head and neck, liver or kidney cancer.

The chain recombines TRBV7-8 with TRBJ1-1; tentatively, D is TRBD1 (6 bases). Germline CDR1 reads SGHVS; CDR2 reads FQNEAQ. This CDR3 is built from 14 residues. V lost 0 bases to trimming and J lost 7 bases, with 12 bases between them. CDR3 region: CASSLAGRGGEAFF. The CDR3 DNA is TGTGCCAGCAGCTTAGCTGGAAGGGGGGGTGAAGCTTTCTTT.

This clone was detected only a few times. CDR3 sequence: CASSGAGNPRYGYTF. The CDR3 nucleotides are TGTGCCAGCAGTGGGGCTGGCAATCCCAGATATGGCTACACCTTC. The gene calls are TRBV2 and TRBJ1-2; D unclear. Trimming left V 4 bases short and J 5 bases short, with 17 bases between. The CDR3 runs to 15 residues. CDR1 SNHLY and CDR2 FYNNEI come from the germline V gene. Supplemented by reference TRBV2 and TRBJ1-2, the full variable domain reads EPEVTQTPSHQVTQMGQEVILRCVPISNHLYFYWYRQILGQKVEFLVSFYNNEISEKSEIFDDQFSVERPDGSNFTLKIRSTKLEDSAMYFCASSGAGNPRYGYTFGSGTRLTVV.

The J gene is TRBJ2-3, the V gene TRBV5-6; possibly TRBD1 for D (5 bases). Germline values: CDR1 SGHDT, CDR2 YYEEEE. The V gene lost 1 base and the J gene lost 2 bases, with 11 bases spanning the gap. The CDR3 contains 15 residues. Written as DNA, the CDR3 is TGTGCCAGCAGCTTGTCAATAGGGGACACAGATACGCAGTATTTT. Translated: CASSLSIGDTDTQYF.

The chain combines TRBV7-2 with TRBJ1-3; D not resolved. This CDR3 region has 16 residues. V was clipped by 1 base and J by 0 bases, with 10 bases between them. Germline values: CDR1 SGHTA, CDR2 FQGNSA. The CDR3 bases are TGTGCCAGCAGCTTAGGCCAGACTTACTCTGGAAACACCATATATTTT. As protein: CASSLGQTYSGNTIYF.

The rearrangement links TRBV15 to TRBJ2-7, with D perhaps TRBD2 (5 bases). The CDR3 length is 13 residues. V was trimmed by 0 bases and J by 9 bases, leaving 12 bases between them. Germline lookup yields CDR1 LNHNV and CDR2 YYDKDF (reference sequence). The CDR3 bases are TGTGCCACCAGCAGAGATGGACTTTCAGTGCAGTACTTC. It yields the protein CATSRDGLSVQYF.

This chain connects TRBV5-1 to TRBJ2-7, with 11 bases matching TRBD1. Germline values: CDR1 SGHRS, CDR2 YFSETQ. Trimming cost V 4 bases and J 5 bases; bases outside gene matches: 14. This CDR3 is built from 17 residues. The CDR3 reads CASSNGQGASLGDEQYF. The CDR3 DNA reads TGCGCCAGCAGCAACGGACAGGGGGCCTCTTTAGGGGACGAGCAGTACTTC.

In DNA form, the CDR3 reads TGCGCCAGCAGCCTGGACGGGGCTAACTATGGCTACACCTTC. The encoded protein is CASSLDGANYGYTF. The chain combines TRBV5-1 with TRBJ1-2; D remains ambiguous. This CDR3 has 14 residues. V gave up 4 bases and J gave up 0 bases, with 10 bases separating them. Germline-derived CDR1 and CDR2 are SGHRS and YFSETQ.

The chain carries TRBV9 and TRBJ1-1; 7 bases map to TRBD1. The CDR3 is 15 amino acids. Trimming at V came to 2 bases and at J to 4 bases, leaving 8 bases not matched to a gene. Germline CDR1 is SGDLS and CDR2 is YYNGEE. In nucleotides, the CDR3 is TGTGCCAGCAGCGTCGTGGGACAGTGGGGCACTGAAGCTTTCTTT. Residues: CASSVVGQWGTEAFF.

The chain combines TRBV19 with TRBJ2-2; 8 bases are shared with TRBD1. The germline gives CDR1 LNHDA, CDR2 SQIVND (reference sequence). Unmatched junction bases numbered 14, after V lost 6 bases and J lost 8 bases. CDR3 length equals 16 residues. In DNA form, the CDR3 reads TGTGCCAGTAGCCCCCGACAGGGGCGGGCGGTGGGGGAGCTGTTTTTT. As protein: CASSPRQGRAVGELFF.

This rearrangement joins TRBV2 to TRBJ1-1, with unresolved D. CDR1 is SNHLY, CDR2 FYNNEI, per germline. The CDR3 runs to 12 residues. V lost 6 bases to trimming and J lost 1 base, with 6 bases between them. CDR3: CASRRANTEAFF. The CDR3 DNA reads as TGTGCCAGCAGAAGGGCGAACACTGAAGCTTTCTTT.

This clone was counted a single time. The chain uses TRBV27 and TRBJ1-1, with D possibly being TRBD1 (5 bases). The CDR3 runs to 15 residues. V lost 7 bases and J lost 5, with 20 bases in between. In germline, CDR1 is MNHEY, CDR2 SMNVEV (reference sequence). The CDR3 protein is CASTLGGTGLTEAFF. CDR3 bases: TGTGCCAGCACCCTGGGGGGGACGGGATTGACTGAAGCTTTCTTT.

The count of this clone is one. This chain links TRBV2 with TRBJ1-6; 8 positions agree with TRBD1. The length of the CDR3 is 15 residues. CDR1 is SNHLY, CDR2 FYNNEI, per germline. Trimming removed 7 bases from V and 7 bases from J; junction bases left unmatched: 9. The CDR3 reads CASTGQGTRNSPLHF. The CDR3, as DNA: TGTGCCAGCACTGGACAGGGCACTCGAAATTCACCCCTCCACTTT.